The 30 T cell receptor beta chains presented below share a single source sample, sequenced in a study of OX40 agonist ivuxolimab in advanced cancers. Profiling relied on immunoSEQ multiplex PCR, and the TCRdb table lists in-frame clones only, not all of them. The table includes 82,000 or so clones, more than 70% detected once. Sequenced material: CD4+ or CD8+ T cells sorted from blood, taken in a trial of the OX40 agonist ivuxolimab. The receptor source for this set is an adult with an advanced solid tumor such as melanoma, head and neck, liver or kidney cancer.

The V gene is TRBV19, the J gene TRBJ2-7, with a tentative D call TRBD1 (5 bases). The length of the CDR3 is 12 residues. The germline gives CDR1 LNHDA, CDR2 SQIVND (reference sequence). The ends were cut back, 8 bases at V and 0 bases at J, with 8 bases in the middle. Here the CDR3 reads CASQGRSYEQYF. The DNA of the CDR3 is TGTGCCAGTCAGGGCCGCTCCTACGAGCAGTACTTC.

The J gene is TRBJ2-7, the V gene TRBV5-1; D possibly corresponds to TRBD1 (5 bases). In germline, CDR1 is SGHRS, CDR2 YFSETQ. Trimming shortened V by 4 bases and J by 0 bases, and 11 bases separated the two germline ends. The CDR3 contains 14 residues. For the CDR3, the DNA is TGCGCCAGCAGCCCACGACAGCACTCCTACGAGCAGTACTTC. It yields the protein CASSPRQHSYEQYF.

The chain's CDR3 is CASSQDGQGVRQPQHF. The CDR3 DNA sequence: TGCGCCAGCAGCCAAGATGGTCAGGGGGTAAGACAGCCCCAGCATTTT. This chain joins TRBV4-3 and TRBJ1-5; TRBD1 aligns across 7 bases. CDR3 length: 16 amino acids. CDR1 is LGHNA and CDR2 is YSLEER in the germline V gene. The junction had 9 bases not matched to a gene; V was cut back by 0 bases and J by 7 bases.

This clone has a single count. The rearrangement joins TRBV6-5 to TRBJ1-5; 8 bases fit TRBD1. Germline V gene lookup returns CDR1 MNHEY and CDR2 SVGAGI. The CDR3 runs 15 residues. The ends lost 7 bases at V and 1 base at J; junction bases unmatched: 6. The CDR3 DNA is TGTGCCAGCACCCCACAGGGGGTAAGCAATCAGCCCCAGCATTTT. Protein sequence: CASTPQGVSNQPQHF.

The chain employs TRBV11-3 and TRBJ2-5; 10 nucleotides align to TRBD1. V was clipped by 3 bases and J by 5 bases; unmatched bases: 6. Looked up from germline, CDR1 is SGHNT and CDR2 is YENEEA. CDR3 length: 15 amino acids. This chain's CDR3 is CASSFAGTGDETQYF. The CDR3 DNA sequence: TGTGCCAGCAGCTTTGCCGGGACAGGGGATGAGACCCAGTACTTC.

The V gene is TRBV28, the J gene TRBJ2-5, with D unresolved. Per the germline V gene, CDR1 is MDHEN and CDR2 is SYDVKM. The CDR3 sequence is 11 residues long. V was pared by 7 bases and J by 1 base, with 4 bases between. CDR3 in amino acids: CASMVQETQYF. The CDR3 coding sequence is TGTGCCAGCATGGTCCAAGAGACCCAGTACTTC.

The chain joins TRBV15 to TRBJ2-5; the match to TRBD2 covers 10 bases. V shed 3 bases, J shed 5 bases, and the junction held 12 bases outside the gene matches. The germline gives CDR1 LNHNV, CDR2 YYDKDF (reference sequence). This CDR3 region has 17 residues. CDR3 nucleotide sequence: TGTGCCACCAGCAGCGCCAAAAAGCGGGGGGGCGCGGAGACCCAGTACTTC. This encodes CATSSAKKRGGAETQYF.

This chain connects TRBV5-4 to TRBJ2-7, with 9 positions matching TRBD1. From germline, CDR1 is SGHNT and CDR2 YYREEE (reference sequence). This CDR3 is built from 15 residues. Trimming cost V 4 bases and J 3 bases; bases outside gene matches: 8. The CDR3 nucleotides are TGTGCCAGCAGCCCGGACAGGGGAAGAAACTACGAGCAGTACTTC. Encoded protein: CASSPDRGRNYEQYF.

The J gene is TRBJ2-3, the V gene TRBV15, with unresolved D. Germline V gene data show CDR1 as LNHNV and CDR2 as YYDKDF (reference sequence). Trimming removed 1 base from V and 10 bases from J, with 18 bases in between. The CDR3 length is 15 residues. CDR3 nucleotide sequence: TGTGCCACCAGCAGAGTAGGCGGAACCGCCGAGGCGCAGTATTTT. Protein product: CATSRVGGTAEAQYF.

V and J are TRBV7-3 and TRBJ2-1; D tentatively fits TRBD1 or TRBD2 (5 bases each). CDR3 length equals 13 residues. Germline CDR1 SGHTA, CDR2 FQGTGA. Trimming stripped 2 bases from V and 7 bases from J, with 9 bases between. The DNA for the CDR3 is TGTGCCAGCAGCTTAGAGGGGTGGAATGAGCAGTTCTTC. It codes for CASSLEGWNEQFF.

This chain joins TRBV2 and TRBJ2-3; tentative D call: TRBD1 (5 bases). The CDR3 contains 13 residues. V was clipped by 8 bases and J by 5 bases, with 14 bases between them. Germline lookup yields CDR1 SNHLY and CDR2 FYNNEI. The chain's CDR3 is CASGGRVEDTQYF. The CDR3 DNA reads as TGTGCCAGCGGCGGCAGGGTGGAAGATACGCAGTATTTT.

This clone was detected ten times or more. This chain connects TRBV7-8 to TRBJ2-7; D not resolved. The CDR3 has 14 residues. Germline V gives CDR1 SGHVS, CDR2 FQNEAQ. Trimming removed 5 bases at V and 1 base at J, with 12 bases between. CDR3 coding DNA: TGTGCCAGCAGCCCGCAGGTGGGTTCCTACGAGCAGTACTTC. Translated, it gives CASSPQVGSYEQYF.

The rearrangement joins TRBV28 to TRBJ2-2, with D possibly being TRBD1 or TRBD2 (6 bases each). V lost 2 bases to trimming and J lost 0 bases, with 10 bases between them. There are 16 residues in the CDR3. Germline-derived CDR1 and CDR2 are MDHEN and SYDVKM. CDR3 coding DNA: TGTGCCAGCAGTTTAAGTAGGGGGGCGAACACCGGGGAGCTGTTTTTT. The encoded protein is CASSLSRGANTGELFF.

V is TRBV19 and J is TRBJ2-5; 9 bases align to TRBD2. The germline V gene has CDR1 LNHDA and CDR2 SQIVND (reference sequence). This CDR3 has 16 amino acids. Trimming at V came to 3 bases and at J to 2 bases, leaving 7 bases not matched to a gene. CDR3 protein: CASSIGLAGLQETQYF. The CDR3 nucleotides read TGTGCCAGTAGTATTGGGCTAGCGGGGCTTCAAGAGACCCAGTACTTC.

V gene TRBV7-2 combines with J gene TRBJ2-7; 9 nucleotides agree with TRBD1. With 1 base clipped from V and 6 bases from J, the junction kept 7 bases outside the gene matches. CDR3 size: 15 residues. Germline V gene sequence: CDR1 SGHTA, CDR2 FQGNSA. The CDR3 bases are TGTGCCAGCAGCTTAGGCTGGACAGGGGTGGGCGAGCAGTACTTC. Amino acid sequence: CASSLGWTGVGEQYF.

The chain uses TRBV4-1 and TRBJ1-4, with D perhaps matching TRBD1 (5 bases). Trimming cost V 0 bases and J 7 bases, with 12 bases left between them. The length of the CDR3 is 15 residues. Looked up from germline, CDR1 is MGHRA and CDR2 is YSYEKL. The CDR3 region is CASSQDSRGGEKLFF. The CDR3 coding sequence is TGCGCCAGCAGCCAAGATTCTCGGGGGGGTGAAAAACTGTTTTTT.

This chain connects TRBV2 to TRBJ1-1; possibly TRBD1 for D (5 bases). Germline V lookup: CDR1 SNHLY, CDR2 FYNNEI. Trimming stripped 4 bases from V and 4 bases from J, with 13 bases between. CDR3 size: 14 residues. In DNA form, the CDR3 reads TGTGCCAGCAGTGGAGGGAGGGGTAGCACTGAAGCTTTCTTT. Its translation: CASSGGRGSTEAFF. The whole variable domain, remainder taken from reference TRBV2 and TRBJ1-1, is EPEVTQTPSHQVTQMGQEVILRCVPISNHLYFYWYRQILGQKVEFLVSFYNNEISEKSEIFDDQFSVERPDGSNFTLKIRSTKLEDSAMYFCASSGGRGSTEAFFGQGTRLTVV.

The chain uses TRBV5-4 and TRBJ1-6; a weak D match, TRBD1 (5 bases). Trimming took 0 bases from V and 0 from J, leaving 7 bases between them. Per germline, CDR1 SGHNT and CDR2 YYREEE (reference sequence). This CDR3 region has 16 residues. The CDR3 sequence is CASSLGGSSYNSPLHF. Here the CDR3 DNA reads TGTGCCAGCAGCTTGGGGGGGAGCTCCTATAATTCACCCCTCCACTTT.

This chain connects TRBV19 to TRBJ1-5, with D uncertain. V shed 7 bases and J shed 3 bases, with 7 bases lying between them. The germline V gene encodes CDR1 LNHDA and CDR2 SQIVND (reference sequence). The CDR3 totals 12 residues. The CDR3, as DNA: TGTGCCAGTACCGCACCCAATCAGCCCCAGCATTTT. Translating gives CASTAPNQPQHF.

The rearrangement uses TRBV2 and TRBJ2-7, with D unclear. Germline lookup yields CDR1 SNHLY and CDR2 FYNNEI. This CDR3 is built from 12 residues. V lost 4 bases and J 4 bases, leaving 8 bases between the germline ends. The CDR3 loop reads CASSAGEYEQYF. The CDR3 DNA reads TGTGCCAGCAGTGCCGGAGAATACGAGCAGTACTTC.

This chain connects TRBV5-6 to TRBJ2-1; weak D call: TRBD1 (5 bases). The CDR3 spans 14 residues. The V gene's germline CDR1 is SGHDT and CDR2 YYEEEE. Trimming removed 1 base at V and 9 bases at J, with 14 bases between. The CDR3 is CASSLQGITIEQFF. CDR3 coding DNA: TGTGCCAGCAGCTTGCAGGGTATAACAATTGAGCAGTTCTTC.

A few counts support this clone. CDR3 sequence reads: CASRNAGTGTEAFF. The CDR3 coding sequence is TGTGCCAGCAGAAACGCTGGGACCGGCACTGAAGCTTTCTTT. The chain combines TRBV27 with TRBJ1-1; D is perhaps TRBD1 (5 bases). CDR1 and CDR2 from the germline V gene are MNHEY and SMNVEV (reference sequence). The CDR3 totals 14 residues. Deletions cut 6 bases from V and 4 bases from J, with 15 bases between.

The rearrangement uses TRBV30 and TRBJ1-1; 7 nucleotides align to TRBD1. The length of the CDR3 is 14 residues. Germline V lookup: CDR1 GTSNPN, CDR2 SVGIG (reference sequence). V lost 0 bases and J lost 3; bases outside the gene matches: 4. CDR3 sequence: CAWSVTGAHTEAFF. In DNA, the CDR3 is TGTGCCTGGAGTGTTACAGGGGCCCACACTGAAGCTTTCTTT. The full variable domain, in which reference TRBV30 and TRBJ1-1 provide the parts outside the CDR3, is SQTIHQWPATLVQPVGSPLSLECTVEGTSNPNLYWYRQAAGRGLQLLFYSVGIGQISSEVPQNLSASRPQDRQFILSSKKLLLSDSGFYLCAWSVTGAHTEAFFGQGTRLTVV.

The chain links TRBV28 to TRBJ1-2; D not resolved. The CDR3 length is 19 residues. CDR1 is MDHEN, CDR2 SYDVKM, per germline. V lost 7 bases to trimming and J lost 0 bases, with 27 bases between them. DNA of the CDR3: TGTGCCAGCACCTACCTCAGTGTTATTGGGCCGCCACCTAACTATGGCTACACCTTC. It translates to CASTYLSVIGPPPNYGYTF.

V usage is TRBV18 and J usage is TRBJ1-2; 8 bases line up with TRBD1. CDR3 length: 15 amino acids. In germline, CDR1 is KGHSH, CDR2 LQKENI. Losses at the gene ends were 4 bases for V and 7 bases for J; bases not matched to a gene: 11. The CDR3 nucleotides read TGTGCCAGCTCACAAAACCAGGGGGCGCGATCTGGCTACACCTTC. Amino acid sequence: CASSQNQGARSGYTF.

This clone was counted only a few times. The chain carries TRBV30 and TRBJ2-1; D may be TRBD1 (5 bases). The CDR3 is 14 residues long. Germline assignment: CDR1 GTSNPN and CDR2 SVGIG (reference sequence). V lost 2 bases, J lost 7 bases, and 15 bases lay in between. CDR3 nucleotides: TGTGCCTGGAGTCCCCGCCAGGGTTGGAATGAGCAGTTCTTC. Residues: CAWSPRQGWNEQFF.

The chain combines TRBV28 with TRBJ1-3, with TRBD1 identical over 9 bases. V lost 4 bases to trimming and J lost 4 bases; unmatched junction nucleotides: 8. The CDR3 sequence is 16 residues long. CDR1 and CDR2 from the germline V gene are MDHEN and SYDVKM. CDR3 in amino acids: CASSSRGTGTGNTIYF. The CDR3 nucleotides read TGTGCCAGCAGTTCCCGGGGGACAGGGACGGGAAACACCATATATTTT.

In its sample, this clone was seen a few times. J is TRBJ1-6 and V is TRBV7-3, with D maybe TRBD1 (5 bases). Trimming left V 4 bases short and J 9 bases short, with 10 bases between. The CDR3 totals 13 residues. Germline-derived CDR1 and CDR2 are SGHTA and FQGTGA. The CDR3 protein is CASSSGHFSPLHF. CDR3 nucleotides: TGTGCCAGCAGCTCCGGACACTTTTCACCCCTCCACTTT.

V and J are TRBV2 and TRBJ1-6; no definite D call. The CDR3 length is 13 residues. Per germline, CDR1 SNHLY and CDR2 FYNNEI. V was pared by 2 bases and J by 2 bases, with 1 base between. Here the CDR3 DNA reads TGTGCCAGCAGTGAACCCTATAATTCACCCCTCCACTTT. Amino acids: CASSEPYNSPLHF.

The gene calls are TRBV18 and TRBJ2-5, with D uncertain. Trimming took 0 bases from V and 4 from J, leaving 9 bases between them. Per germline, CDR1 KGHSH and CDR2 LQKENI. The CDR3 sequence is 14 residues long. The CDR3 DNA reads TGTGCCAGCTCACCACCTTCCGTGGGAGAGACCCAGTACTTC. It yields the protein CASSPPSVGETQYF.